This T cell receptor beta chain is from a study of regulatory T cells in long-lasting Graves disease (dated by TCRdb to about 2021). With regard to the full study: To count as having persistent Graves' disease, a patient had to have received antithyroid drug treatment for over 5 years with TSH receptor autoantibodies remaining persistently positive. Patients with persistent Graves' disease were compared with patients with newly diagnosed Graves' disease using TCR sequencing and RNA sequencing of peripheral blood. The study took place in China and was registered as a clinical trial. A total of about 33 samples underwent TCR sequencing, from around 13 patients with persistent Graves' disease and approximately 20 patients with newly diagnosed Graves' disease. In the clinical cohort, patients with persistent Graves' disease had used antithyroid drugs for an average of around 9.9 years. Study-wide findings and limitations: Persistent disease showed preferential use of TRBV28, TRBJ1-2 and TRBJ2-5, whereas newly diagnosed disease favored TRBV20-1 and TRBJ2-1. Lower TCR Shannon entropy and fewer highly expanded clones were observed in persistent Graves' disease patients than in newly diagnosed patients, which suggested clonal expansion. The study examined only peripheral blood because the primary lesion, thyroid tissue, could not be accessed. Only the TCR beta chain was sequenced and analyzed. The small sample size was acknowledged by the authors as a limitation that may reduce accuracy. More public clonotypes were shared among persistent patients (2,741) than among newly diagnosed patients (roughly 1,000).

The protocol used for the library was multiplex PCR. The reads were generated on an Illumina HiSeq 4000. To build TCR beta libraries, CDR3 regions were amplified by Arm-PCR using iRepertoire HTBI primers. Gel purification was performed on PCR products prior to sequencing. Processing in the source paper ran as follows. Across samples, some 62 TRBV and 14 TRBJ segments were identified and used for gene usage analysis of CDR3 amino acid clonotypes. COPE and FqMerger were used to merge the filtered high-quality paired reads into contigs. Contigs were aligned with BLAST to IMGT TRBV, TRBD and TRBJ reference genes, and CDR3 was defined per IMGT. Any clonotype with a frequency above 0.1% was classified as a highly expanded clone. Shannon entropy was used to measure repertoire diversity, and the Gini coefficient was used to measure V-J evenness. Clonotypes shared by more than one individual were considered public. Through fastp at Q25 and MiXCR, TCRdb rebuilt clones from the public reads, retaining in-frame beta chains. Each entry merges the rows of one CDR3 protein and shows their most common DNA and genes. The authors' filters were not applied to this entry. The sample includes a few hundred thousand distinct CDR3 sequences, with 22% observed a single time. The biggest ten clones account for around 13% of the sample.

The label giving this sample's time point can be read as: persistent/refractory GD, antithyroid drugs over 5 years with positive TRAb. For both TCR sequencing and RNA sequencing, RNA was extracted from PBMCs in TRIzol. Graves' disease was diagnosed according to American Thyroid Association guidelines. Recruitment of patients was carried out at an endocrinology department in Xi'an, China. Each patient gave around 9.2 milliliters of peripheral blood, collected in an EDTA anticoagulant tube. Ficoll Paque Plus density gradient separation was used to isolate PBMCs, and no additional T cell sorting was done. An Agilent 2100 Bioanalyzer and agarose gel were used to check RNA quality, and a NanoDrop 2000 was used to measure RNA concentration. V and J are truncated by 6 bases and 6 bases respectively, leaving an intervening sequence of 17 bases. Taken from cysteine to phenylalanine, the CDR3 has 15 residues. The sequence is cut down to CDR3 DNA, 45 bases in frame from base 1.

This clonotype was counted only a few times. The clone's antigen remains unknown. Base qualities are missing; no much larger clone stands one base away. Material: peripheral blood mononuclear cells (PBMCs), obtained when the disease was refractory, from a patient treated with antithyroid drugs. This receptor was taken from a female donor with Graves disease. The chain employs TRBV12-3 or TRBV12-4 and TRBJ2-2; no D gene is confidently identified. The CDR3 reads CASRPGRVPAGELFF. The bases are TGTGCCAGCAGGCCGGGCCGAGTTCCCGCCGGGGAGCTGTTTTTT.